This TCR beta chain was observed in a study of blood T cell repertoires in COVID-19. Those enrolled, adults aged roughly 18 to 90 years, came from under 25 US areas. Per the original data handling: How many nucleated cells were present was estimated from reference gene primer amplification. The method was immunoSEQ multiplex PCR; TCRdb's version includes in-frame clones alone and lacks a portion of them. That table furnishes V, J and clone size, whereas the DNA furnished D and trimming. The table has about 180,000 clones, approximately 78% seen once; the top ten hold roughly 17%. The CDR3 is made up of 16 amino acids. Germline lookup yields CDR1 MNHEY and CDR2 SMNVEV (reference sequence). V gave up 5 bases and J gave up 2 bases; unmatched junction bases: 11.

The sequencing sample was made of PBMCs or T cells enriched from blood (not recorded which). The receptor was derived from a woman in her 50s who had recovered from COVID-19. The rearrangement uses TRBV27 and TRBJ2-5, with 7 bases that match TRBD2. CDR3 region: CASSPYGGGRQETQYF. The CDR3 nucleotides are TGTGCCAGCAGTCCATATGGGGGAGGGCGGCAAGAGACCCAGTACTTC.